The sequence of this T cell receptor beta chain was determined in a study of shared clonotypes between healthy human individuals. As regards this clone: Its cognate antigen is unknown.

Study-level findings and limits: In this cohort, only blood was sampled, and tissue repertoires likely differ.

CDR1 and CDR2 (germline): LNHNV, YYDKDF (reference sequence). The V and J ends lost 2 bases and 8 bases respectively, with 24 bases between them. There are 17 residues in the CDR3. Authors' analysis steps: In the immunoSEQ data, sequences were junction-only and lacked quality scores, so filtering differed. Sequenced by immunoSEQ multiplex PCR; TCRdb stores in-frame clones only, minus some. D and trimming come from the DNA, and the V and J calls and clone size come from that table. The table records a few million clones, just over 90% of them present only once. The sequencing sample was made of naive CD4+ T cells sorted from blood. The subset was: CD45RA+ positively selected. This receptor was identified in a man aged 18 to 29 in good health. V is TRBV15 and J is TRBJ1-2, with D perhaps matching TRBD1 (5 bases). In DNA, the CDR3 is TGTGCCACCAGCAGATCCCCGATCCTTGGAGGGGTTGGGGGCTACACCTTC. Its protein product is CATSRSPILGGVGGYTF. Complete variable domain (other parts from reference TRBV15 and TRBJ1-2): DAMVIQNPRYQVTQFGKPVTLSCSQTLNHNVMYWYQQKSSQAPKLLFHYYDKDFNNEADTPDNFQSRRPNTSFCFLDIRSPGLGDTAMYLCATSRSPILGGVGGYTFGSGTRLTVV.